The present entry profiles one T cell receptor (beta chain) with its context. Its antigen is unknown. Germline V CDR1 and CDR2: MNHNS, SASEGT. Trimming pared 8 bases from V and 3 bases from J, leaving 10 bases between. This CDR3 comprises 12 residues. The sample belongs to a study of shared clonotypes between healthy human individuals. Study-wide background: Every donor yielded three CD4 naive, three CD4 memory, two CD8 naive and one CD8 memory plate.

Regarding the study as a whole: The study generally estimated greater richness for naive than memory subsets.

Both subsets, CD45RA+ naive and CD45RA-negative memory, were split from the CD4+ cells. Only in-frame clones appear in the TCRdb table, and some are missing; sequencing was by immunoSEQ multiplex PCR. Found here are 1.5 million to 1.9 million clones, 95% to 99% of them singletons; the top ten hold 0.4% to 0.45%. This receptor was obtained from a man aged 30 to 39 in good health. This chain joins TRBV6-1 and TRBJ1-1; D unresolved. Material: naive CD4+ T cells sorted from blood. Subset noted: CD45RA+ positively selected. In DNA form, the CDR3 reads TGTGCCAGCTCGACTACCCACACTGAAGCTTTCTTT. Its translation is CASSTTHTEAFF.